A selection of T cell receptor beta chains follows, all from one sample in a study of T cells in tuberculosis. Libraries were prepared by immunoSEQ multiplex PCR; TCRdb keeps only in-frame clonotypes and omits some of them. This sample has 30,000 to 35,000 clones, with 92% found just once. The sequenced sample was PBMCs, obtained at tuberculosis diagnosis. All receptors come from an adult with tuberculosis. Some clones in this sample may be carry-over from other donors' samples. CDR3s include the opening cysteine and the closing phenylalanine or tryptophan. The D gene is left open where the match is weak. Clone size, where shown, is once, few, many, or a class for clones that have expanded.

V gene	J gene	clone size	CDR3 length	D gene	CDR3 DNA	CDR3 protein
TRBV27	TRBJ1-5	once	18	-	TGTGCCAGCAGTTTATTTCCGCCGACACGATATAGCAATCAGCCCCAGCATTTT	CASSLFPPTRYSNQPQHF
TRBV19	TRBJ1-6	-	17	TRBD1	TGTGCCAGTAGTAACAATCGCGGGACAGGGGGGAATTCACCCCTCCACTTT	CASSNNRGTGGNSPLHF
TRBV7-6	TRBJ2-1	-	13	-	TGTGCCAGCAGCTCGTCCGGGTACAATGAGCAGTTCTTC	CASSSSGYNEQFF
TRBV10-3	TRBJ1-1	-	14	-	TGTGCCATCAGTGACGGGACATCGAACACTGAAGCTTTCTTT	CAISDGTSNTEAFF
TRBV14	TRBJ1-1	-	13	-	TGTGCCAGCAGCCAAGACCCTAACACTGAAGCTTTCTTT	CASSQDPNTEAFF
TRBV6-5	TRBJ1-2	-	13	-	TGTGCCAGCAGTTATTCTAGCCAAGATGGCTACACCTTC	CASSYSSQDGYTF
TRBV5-6	TRBJ1-1	-	15	TRBD1	TGTGCCAGCAGACCGGGACAGGGAGGGTATCCTGAAGCTTTCTTT	CASRPGQGGYPEAFF
TRBV18	TRBJ1-2	-	13	-	TGTGCCAGCTCACCGGACAGCCTCTATGGCTACACCTTC	CASSPDSLYGYTF
TRBV6-4	TRBJ2-1	-	13	-	TGTGCCAGCAGTGAACAACAGCACAATGAGCAGTTCTTC	CASSEQQHNEQFF
TRBV6-6	TRBJ2-1	-	15	-	TGTGCCAGCACCGAAGGCACCCCGGGGAGGAATGAGCAGTTCTTC	CASTEGTPGRNEQFF
TRBV13	TRBJ2-5	once	14	TRBD2	TGTGCCAGCAGCTCGGGGACTATCCAAGAGACCCAGTACTTC	CASSSGTIQETQYF
TRBV5-4	TRBJ2-1	-	15	TRBD2	TGTGCCAGCAGCTCAAAGCGGGGGGGCTACAATGAGCAGTTCTTC	CASSSKRGGYNEQFF
TRBV7-9	TRBJ2-7	-	14	-	TGTGCCAGCAGCTTAGAGGGGCCCTCCTACGAGCAGTACTTC	CASSLEGPSYEQYF
TRBV9	TRBJ2-1	-	15	TRBD2	TGTGCCAGCAGTGGACTAGCGGGTTTACCGAATGAGCAGTTCTTC	CASSGLAGLPNEQFF
TRBV6-1	TRBJ1-1	-	13	-	TGTGCCAGCAGTGTCTACGATTATACTGAAGCTTTCTTT	CASSVYDYTEAFF
TRBV19	TRBJ1-5	-	16	-	TGTGCCAGTAGTATAGATGGGGGACATCCTAATCAGCCCCAGCATTTT	CASSIDGGHPNQPQHF
TRBV7-3	TRBJ2-1	once	13	-	TGTGCCAGCAGCACCGGGACATTCGATGAGCAGTTCTTC	CASSTGTFDEQFF
TRBV7-7	TRBJ2-7	-	15	TRBD1	TGTGCCAGCAGTTTAGGGGACAGGGGAGACAACGAGCAGTACTTC	CASSLGDRGDNEQYF
TRBV10-1	TRBJ2-1	once	14	-	TGCGCCAGCAGTGTGGCAGGGGTGGGACGTGAGCAGTTCTTC	CASSVAGVGREQFF
TRBV27	TRBJ2-3	once	14	-	TGTGCCAGCAGTTTTGGAGCGGGCACAGATACGCAGTATTTT	CASSFGAGTDTQYF
TRBV12-5	TRBJ2-7	-	15	TRBD1	TGTGCTAGTGGTTTGGTACTGGGACAGTCCTACGAGCAGTACTTC	CASGLVLGQSYEQYF
TRBV7-8	TRBJ1-1	-	13	-	TGTGCCAGCAGCCTTCGGGACACCACTGAAGCTTTCTTT	CASSLRDTTEAFF
TRBV25-1	TRBJ1-1	-	13	-	TGTGCCAGCAGTGACTTAGGGGGCACTGAAGCTTTCTTT	CASSDLGGTEAFF
TRBV5-6	TRBJ2-7	once	15	-	TGTGCCAGCAGCTCGGGAACTGGTGGGGGGATGGAGCAGTACTTC	CASSSGTGGGMEQYF
TRBV5-4	TRBJ1-1	-	16	TRBD1	TGTGCCAGCAGCTTTCGGACAGGGGTGATGAACACTGAAGCTTTCTTT	CASSFRTGVMNTEAFF
TRBV10-1	TRBJ2-7	-	13	-	TGCGCCAGCAGTGACAGGGGAAGCTGCGAGCAGTACTTC	CASSDRGSCEQYF